This T cell receptor beta chain was sequenced during a study of shared clonotypes between healthy human individuals (dated by TCRdb to about 2020). Context from the whole study: The cohort included three men and two women between 18 and 49 years of age. Between about 0.94 and 10 billion PBMCs per donor were obtained by leukapheresis. Blood TCR repertoires of five healthy adults were deeply sequenced to estimate repertoire size and the extent of clonotype sharing between individuals. For each donor, three plates each were used for CD4 naive and CD4 memory, two plates were used for CD8 naive, and one plate was used for CD8 memory. Libraries were prepared and TCR repertoires were sequenced by different laboratories using diverse techniques, in order to increase sequencing depth and limit assay-specific biases. The full study reports these points: Only blood was sampled, and tissue TCR repertoires likely differ from those in blood. Rarefaction of sorted-subset datasets indicated incomplete sequencing despite the large sequencing depth. The genetic and exposure-history diversity represented was limited by the small number of donors. Naive subsets generally had larger estimated clonotype richness than memory subsets. Pairwise subsampling indicated that sequencing depth was expected to affect the degree of clonotype sharing among donors. Approximately 4.8% of naive CD4, 3% to 3.5% of naive CD8, 2.3% of memory CD4, and 0.4% of memory CD8 clonotypes were shared across several donors. Clonotypes shared by all four sorted-subset donors showed higher generation probabilities than non-shared clonotypes.

TCR CDR3 regions were amplified from genomic DNA by multiplex PCR using the deep immunoSEQ assay. Extracted genomic DNA from each cell subset was distributed evenly across all wells of several immunoSEQ 96-well plates, and each plate was treated as a replicate. Each replicate PCR for sorted subsets received around 210 ng genomic DNA, equal to 30,000 or so T cell genomes. The purified libraries were quantified using a Qubit 3.0 fluorometer, sized with a Bioanalyzer 2100, and then quantified again using the KAPA Library Quantification kit. Each immunoSEQ 96-well plate was sequenced on its own single-read 150-cycle Illumina NextSeq 550 flow cell. Under the source paper's analysis protocol: Because only junctional sequences without quality scores were contained in the immunoSEQ output, filtering matching that applied to full-length reads could not be performed. To assign V/J genes and CDR3, sequences were annotated using PyIR, a Python wrapper for IgBLAST v1.9, with IMGT germline references. Reads were removed for weak V/J assignments (E-value above 1e-6), missing CDR3, stop codons, out-of-frame junctions, or ambiguous translated residues. V3J clonotypes were defined as sequences sharing an identical inferred V gene, J gene, and CDR3 amino acid sequence. Percentage overlap between repertoires was calculated by dividing the number of shared unique clonotypes by the size of the smaller repertoire. RTK rarefaction, the Chao1 estimator, and Recon v2.1 estimates of unobserved clonotypes were used to assess repertoire richness. OLGA was used to compute generation probabilities for all TCRbeta clonotypes that the gDNA method yielded from four donors. Here the immuneACCESS table is served through TCRdb, limited to in-frame sequences with V and J called. Missing clones are a known gap in these copies; in checked studies unresolved V genes cover under half, and the rest lacks a known reason. V and J calls and clone size are as listed in that table; D and trimming were resolved from the DNA. In all, the sample holds some 2,500,000 clones, and just under 95% of those were seen once. The top ten clonotypes cover approximately 0.41% of the sample.

Healthy HIV-negative adults with no recently reported acute infections or vaccinations were included as donors. Every donor was a Caucasian adult living in Nashville, Tennessee, USA. CD4+ T cells were enriched by magnetic negative selection; naive cells were then positively selected on CD45RA, and the negative fraction formed the memory subset. Blood was obtained by leukapheresis, after which PBMCs were separated by Ficoll-Histopaque density gradient centrifugation and cryopreserved in liquid nitrogen vapor phase. Purity and quantity of every magnetically sorted T cell population were checked by analytical flow cytometry. From each sorted fraction, genomic DNA was isolated and quantified by UV absorbance on a Nanodrop 2000c. Notes on this clone: Its specific antigen is unknown. The sample holds no much larger clone one base away, and base qualities are not on file.

The CDR3, from cysteine to phenylalanine, totals 14 residues. Left in the record is the CDR3 DNA by itself, 42 bases read in frame from the first base. The germline V gene encodes CDR1 SEHNR and CDR2 FQNEAQ (reference sequence). V loses 2 bases of germline sequence and J loses 0 bases, and the interval between the two ends is 8 bases. In this chain, TRBV7-9 is recombined with TRBJ2-7, with the D call tentatively TRBD1 or TRBD2, each fitting 5 bases. Sequencing used naive CD4+ T cells from PBMCs. The intended sense of this specimen's cell subset or site label: CD45RA+ positively selected. The clonotype comes from a man younger than 35 in good health. Some clones in this sample may be carry-over from other donors' samples. Read as DNA, the sequence is TGTGCCAGCAGCTTAATGGGACCCTCCTACGAGCAGTACTTC. This encodes CASSLMGPSYEQYF.